One sample yielded the 11 T cell receptor beta chains listed below, sequenced in a study of cytomegalovirus exposure and HLA in healthy donors. The PCR contained 60 Vbeta and 13 Jbeta primers. Method: immunoSEQ multiplex PCR; TCRdb's copy keeps in-frame clones and lacks some. The sample has about 140,000 clones, around 80% seen once. Sample: PBMCs. The receptors come from a man aged 25 to 45 in good health.

The CDR3 protein is CASSLEGLAGFHEQFF. The CDR3 nucleotides read TGCGCCAGCAGCTTGGAGGGTCTAGCGGGATTTCATGAGCAGTTCTTC. This chain connects TRBV5-1 to TRBJ2-1; TRBD2 matches at 9 bases. V lost 0 bases and J lost 8; bases outside the gene matches: 9. This CDR3 has 16 amino acids. Germline assignment: CDR1 SGHRS and CDR2 YFSETQ.

This clone has more than one count but fewer than ten. This chain links TRBV27 with TRBJ1-1; no definite D call. CDR3 length: 14 residues. CDR1 and CDR2 (germline): MNHEY, SMNVEV (reference sequence). Between the trimmed V and J ends, which lost 3 bases and 0 bases, there was a span of 8 bases. The CDR3 loop reads CASSFRGMNTEAFF. CDR3 nucleotide sequence: TGTGCCAGCAGTTTTAGAGGAATGAACACTGAAGCTTTCTTT.

The rearrangement uses TRBV30 and TRBJ2-1; 15 positions match TRBD2. Germline CDR1 is GTSNPN and CDR2 is SVGIG (reference sequence). The CDR3 is 15 residues long. Trimming took 3 bases from V and 9 from J; bases not matched to a gene: 6. CDR3 bases: TGTGCCTGGAGGGAGGGACTAGCGGGAGGAGGTGAGCAGTTCTTC. This translates into CAWREGLAGGGEQFF.

J is TRBJ2-2 and V is TRBV18, with TRBD2 identical over 11 bases. V gave up 4 bases and J gave up 6 bases; unmatched junction bases: 7. CDR3 length: 16 amino acids. The germline V gene encodes CDR1 KGHSH and CDR2 LQKENI. CDR3 nucleotides: TGTGCCAGCTCACTCACTAGCGGGAGCTCCCCCGGGGAGCTGTTTTTT. It is translated as CASSLTSGSSPGELFF.

The rearrangement links TRBV4-1 to TRBJ2-7, with TRBD2 matching over 12 bases. The CDR3 runs to 18 residues. CDR1 and CDR2 from the germline V gene are MGHRA and YSYEKL. The ends lost 3 bases at V and 1 base at J; junction bases unmatched: 10. The CDR3 protein is CASSHASGLAGISYEQYF. The CDR3 DNA reads as TGCGCCAGCAGCCATGCAAGCGGACTAGCGGGGATTTCCTACGAGCAGTACTTC.

The chain has TRBV30 and TRBJ2-6, with D maybe TRBD2 (6 bases). The CDR3 contains 15 residues. Trimming left V 0 bases short and J 2 bases short, with 8 bases between. Germline V lookup: CDR1 GTSNPN, CDR2 SVGIG (reference sequence). CDR3 DNA: TGTGCCTGGAGTGTGGGAGGACCTGGGGCCAACGTCCTGACTTTC. Residues: CAWSVGGPGANVLTF.

The chain joins TRBV4-1 to TRBJ2-3; no clear D. V was shortened by 0 bases and J by 2 bases, with 12 bases between the two germline ends. This CDR3 contains 16 residues. Germline CDR1 and CDR2: MGHRA and YSYEKL. CDR3 DNA: TGCGCCAGCAGCCAAGATGAGTTTATAGCCACAGATACGCAGTATTTT. Its translation: CASSQDEFIATDTQYF.

The rearrangement links TRBV29-1 to TRBJ2-1; 8 positions match TRBD2. The CDR3 spans 16 residues. Losses at the gene ends were 5 bases for V and 0 bases for J; bases not matched to a gene: 9. Germline V lookup: CDR1 SQVTM, CDR2 ANQGSEA. The chain's CDR3 is CSVQSGSGRSYNEQFF. CDR3 DNA: TGCAGCGTTCAAAGCGGGAGCGGGCGCTCCTACAATGAGCAGTTCTTC.

This clone showed up just a few times. The chain couples TRBV11-2 to TRBJ2-7, with 7 bases lining up with TRBD2. The CDR3 totals 16 residues. J lost 0 bases, V lost 5 bases, and 10 bases had no gene match. Looked up from germline, CDR1 is SGHAT and CDR2 is FQNNGV. This CDR3 is CASSVYELASSYEQYF. DNA for the CDR3: TGTGCCAGCAGCGTGTATGAACTAGCGTCCTCCTACGAGCAGTACTTC.

The rearrangement uses TRBV5-1 and TRBJ2-5; 11 nucleotides match TRBD2. Germline values: CDR1 SGHRS, CDR2 YFSETQ. The CDR3 is 15 residues long. Germline trimming cut 3 bases from V and 5 bases from J; bases unmatched to any gene: 6. The CDR3 DNA sequence: TGCGCCAGCAGCTCGCTAGCGGGAGGATGGGAGACCCAGTACTTC. Its protein is CASSSLAGGWETQYF. Using reference TRBV5-1 and TRBJ2-5 for the parts outside the CDR3, the full variable domain is KAGVTQTPRYLIKTRGQQVTLSCSPISGHRSVSWYQQTPGQGLQFLFEYFSETQRNKGNFPGRFSGRQFSNSRSEMNVSTLELGDSALYLCASSSLAGGWETQYFGPGTRLLVL.

The chain has TRBV4-1 and TRBJ2-7, with TRBD1 as a possible D gene (6 bases). V was trimmed by 1 base and J by 2 bases, leaving 12 bases between them. Germline V gene sequence: CDR1 MGHRA, CDR2 YSYEKL. The CDR3 totals 15 residues. Written as DNA, the CDR3 is TGCGCCAGCAGCCAAGGTCAAACAGGGACCTACGAGCAGTACTTC. As protein: CASSQGQTGTYEQYF.